This is a list of T cell receptor beta chains from one sample in a study of T cells in Graves' hyperthyroidism and ophthalmopathy. TCRdb fed the multiplex PCR reads into MiXCR, producing one record per CDR3 protein. This sample has under 350,000 distinct CDR3 sequences, with over 15% found just once. The sequenced material came from blood. Receptors were obtained from a woman aged 55-69 years with Graves' ophthalmopathy. CDR3s include the opening cysteine and the closing phenylalanine or tryptophan. D genes are given only for firm matches. The size of a clone is reported for some rows only, either as once, few or many, or as a class for expanded clones.

abundance: few; j_gene: TRBJ2-1; v_gene: TRBV15; d_gene: NA; CDR3aa: CATSRDRPSVSNEQFF; CDR3nt: TGTGCCACCAGCAGAGATCGGCCTAGCGTAAGCAATGAGCAGTTCTTC
abundance: many; j_gene: TRBJ2-3; v_gene: TRBV27; d_gene: NA; CDR3aa: CASSLRGRVRTDTQYF; CDR3nt: TGTGCCAGCAGTTTAAGGGGGAGGGTTAGGACAGATACGCAGTATTTT
abundance: many; j_gene: TRBJ2-1; v_gene: TRBV20-1; d_gene: NA; CDR3aa: CSARDLGLNNEQFF; CDR3nt: TGCAGTGCTAGAGATCTGGGCCTCAACAATGAGCAGTTCTTC
abundance: few; j_gene: TRBJ1-2; v_gene: TRBV29-1; d_gene: NA; CDR3aa: CSVEGFFNYGYTF; CDR3nt: TGCAGCGTTGAAGGGTTTTTCAACTATGGCTACACCTTC
abundance: many; j_gene: TRBJ2-3; v_gene: TRBV5-1; d_gene: NA; CDR3aa: CASSFQDTQYF; CDR3nt: TGCGCCAGCAGCTTCCAAGATACGCAGTATTTT
abundance: many; j_gene: TRBJ2-7; v_gene: TRBV7-2; d_gene: NA; CDR3aa: CASSFRTGRDEQYF; CDR3nt: TGTGCCAGCAGCTTTCGGACAGGGAGGGACGAGCAGTACTTC
abundance: NA; j_gene: TRBJ2-1; v_gene: TRBV5-1; d_gene: TRBD2; CDR3aa: CASSYGTSGSDEQFF; CDR3nt: TGCGCCAGCAGTTACGGGACTAGCGGGAGCGATGAGCAGTTCTTC
abundance: many; j_gene: TRBJ2-1; v_gene: TRBV18; d_gene: TRBD1; CDR3aa: CASSPDRGAYNEQFF; CDR3nt: TGTGCCAGCTCACCAGACAGGGGGGCCTACAATGAGCAGTTCTTC
abundance: many; j_gene: TRBJ2-1; v_gene: TRBV4-2; d_gene: TRBD2; CDR3aa: CASSHGTSGSNEQFF; CDR3nt: TGTGCCAGCAGCCACGGGACTAGCGGGAGCAATGAGCAGTTCTTC
abundance: NA; j_gene: TRBJ1-6; v_gene: TRBV3-1; d_gene: NA; CDR3aa: CASSRLGSYNSPLHF; CDR3nt: TGTGCCAGCAGCCGCCTGGGCTCCTATAATTCACCCCTCCACTTT
abundance: NA; j_gene: TRBJ2-1; v_gene: TRBV3-1; d_gene: NA; CDR3aa: CASSQGSPQFF; CDR3nt: TGTGCCAGCAGCCAAGGGTCCCCCCAGTTCTTC
abundance: many; j_gene: TRBJ2-1; v_gene: TRBV6-1; d_gene: NA; CDR3aa: CASTGLGGPNEQFF; CDR3nt: TGTGCCAGCACGGGACTGGGGGGGCCCAATGAGCAGTTCTTC
abundance: NA; j_gene: TRBJ2-7; v_gene: TRBV3-1; d_gene: TRBD2; CDR3aa: CASSQVPSGNPYEQYF; CDR3nt: TGTGCCAGCAGCCAAGTTCCTAGCGGGAACCCCTACGAGCAGTACTTC
abundance: many; j_gene: TRBJ2-7; v_gene: TRBV10-3; d_gene: TRBD1; CDR3aa: CAISESDRGTEQYF; CDR3nt: TGTGCCATCAGTGAGTCGGACAGGGGGACCGAGCAGTACTTC
abundance: NA; j_gene: TRBJ2-7; v_gene: TRBV12-3/TRBV12-4; d_gene: TRBD2; CDR3aa: CASSFQPSGRLPYEQYF; CDR3nt: TGTGCCAGCAGTTTCCAGCCTAGCGGGAGATTACCCTACGAGCAGTACTTC
abundance: many; j_gene: TRBJ2-3; v_gene: TRBV2; d_gene: NA; CDR3aa: CASSEVVRDTQYF; CDR3nt: TGTGCCAGCAGTGAAGTGGTGCGGGATACGCAGTATTTT